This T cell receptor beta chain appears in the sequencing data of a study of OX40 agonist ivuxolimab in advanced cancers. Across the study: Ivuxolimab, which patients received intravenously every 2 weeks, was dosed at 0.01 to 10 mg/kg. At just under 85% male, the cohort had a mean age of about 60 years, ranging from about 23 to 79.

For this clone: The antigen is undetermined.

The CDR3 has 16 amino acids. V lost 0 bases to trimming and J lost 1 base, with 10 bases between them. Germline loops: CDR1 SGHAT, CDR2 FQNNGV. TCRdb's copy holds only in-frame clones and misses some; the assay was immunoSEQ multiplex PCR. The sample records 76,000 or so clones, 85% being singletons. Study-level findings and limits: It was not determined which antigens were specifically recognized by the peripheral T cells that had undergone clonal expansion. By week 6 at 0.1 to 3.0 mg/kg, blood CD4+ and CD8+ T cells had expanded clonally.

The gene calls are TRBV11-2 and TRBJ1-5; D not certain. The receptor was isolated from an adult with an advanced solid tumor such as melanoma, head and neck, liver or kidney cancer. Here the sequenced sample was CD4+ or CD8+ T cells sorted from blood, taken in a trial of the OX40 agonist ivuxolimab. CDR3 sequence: CASSLEPYPSNQPQHF. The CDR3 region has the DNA TGTGCCAGCAGCTTAGAGCCCTACCCGAGCAATCAGCCCCAGCATTTT.